This entry lists 10 T cell receptor beta chains sequenced from one sample in a study of regulatory T cells in long-lasting Graves disease. Libraries of TCR beta came from iRepertoire HTBI primers plus Arm-PCR of CDR3 regions. TCRdb used MiXCR to reprocess the multiplex PCR reads, holding one entry per CDR3 protein. The sample records roughly 400,000 distinct CDR3 sequences, around 23% being singletons. The time point here: persistent/refractory GD, antithyroid drugs over 5 years with positive TRAb. Isolated PBMC RNA provided the starting material for the TCR library. Material: peripheral blood mononuclear cells (PBMCs), obtained when the disease was refractory, from a patient treated with antithyroid drugs. The source is a female donor with Graves disease.

The rearrangement joins TRBV9 to TRBJ1-2, with D unresolved. V shed 3 bases and J shed 2 bases, with 8 bases lying between them. Germline CDR1 SGDLS, CDR2 YYNGEE. The CDR3 spans 13 residues. The CDR3, as DNA: TGTGCCAGCAGCGGGAATTCCAACTATGGCTACACCTTC. Translated, it gives CASSGNSNYGYTF.

This clonotype has only a few counts. The V gene is TRBV6-1, the J gene TRBJ1-2, with a weak D call TRBD1 (5 bases). The germline V gene has CDR1 MNHNS and CDR2 SASEGT. This CDR3 region has 14 residues. The germline V and J ends were trimmed by 1 base and 4 bases, with 10 bases remaining between them. Here the CDR3 reads CASSEETGGYGYTF. CDR3 in DNA: TGTGCCAGCAGTGAAGAAACGGGGGGCTATGGCTACACCTTC.

This clonotype appeared many times. V gene TRBV13 combines with J gene TRBJ1-2; 7 nucleotides align to TRBD1. V dropped 5 bases and J dropped 6; count of bases not matched to a gene: 9. The CDR3 runs to 14 residues. Germline V gives CDR1 PRHDT, CDR2 FYEKMQ (reference sequence). The CDR3 DNA is TGTGCCAGCAGCACTAACAGGGGACGTCATGGCTACACCTTC. This sequence encodes CASSTNRGRHGYTF.

This chain connects TRBV19 to TRBJ1-2; the D is unclear. V gave up 2 bases and J gave up 3 bases, with 10 bases separating them. Germline values: CDR1 LNHDA, CDR2 SQIVND (reference sequence). The CDR3 extends over 14 amino acids. CDR3 amino acids: CASSIQDSDYGYTF. CDR3 in DNA: TGTGCCAGTAGTATACAGGACTCCGACTATGGCTACACCTTC.

There are many counts of this clonotype. This rearrangement joins TRBV28 to TRBJ2-7; 12 nucleotides align to TRBD1. After removal of 7 bases from V and 4 bases from J, the junction contained 5 bases not matched to a gene. CDR3 length: 14 residues. Germline assignment: CDR1 MDHEN and CDR2 SYDVKM. The CDR3 bases are TGTGCCAGCATTCGGGACAGGGGGCAGTACGAGCAGTACTTC. It encodes CASIRDRGQYEQYF.

This chain uses TRBV15 with TRBJ1-1, with D perhaps TRBD1 (5 bases). This CDR3 is 14 amino acids long. CDR1 is LNHNV and CDR2 is YYDKDF in the germline V gene (reference sequence). V lost 8 bases to trimming and J lost 4 bases, with 17 bases between them. For the CDR3, the DNA is TGTGCCACCGTAATGGGGGGGGGTGTCACTGAAGCTTTCTTT. Amino acid sequence: CATVMGGGVTEAFF.

This clonotype has ten or more counts. The chain links TRBV5-1 to TRBJ2-2, with 9 bases lining up with TRBD1. CDR1 is SGHRS and CDR2 is YFSETQ in the germline V gene. The V and J ends lost 1 base and 2 bases, in that order; junction bases with no gene match: 9. The CDR3 length is 18 residues. The CDR3 spells CASSLYGDRDPNTGELFF. In DNA, the CDR3 is TGCGCCAGCAGCTTGTATGGGGACAGGGACCCCAACACCGGGGAGCTGTTTTTT. Combining the CDR3 with reference TRBV5-1 and TRBJ2-2 gives the whole variable domain KAGVTQTPRYLIKTRGQQVTLSCSPISGHRSVSWYQQTPGQGLQFLFEYFSETQRNKGNFPGRFSGRQFSNSRSEMNVSTLELGDSALYLCASSLYGDRDPNTGELFFGEGSRLTVL.

This clonotype was recorded at least ten times. The chain couples TRBV28 to TRBJ2-7; 9 nucleotides match TRBD1. V shed 8 bases, J shed 6 bases, and the junction held 8 bases outside the gene matches. This CDR3 spans 13 amino acids. Germline V CDR1 and CDR2: MDHEN, SYDVKM. Here the CDR3 DNA reads TGTGCCAGCGCAATGGGACAGGGAGGCGAGCAGTACTTC. Protein sequence: CASAMGQGGEQYF. Using reference TRBV28 and TRBJ2-7 for the parts outside the CDR3, the full variable domain is DVKVTQSSRYLVKRTGEKVFLECVQDMDHENMFWYRQDPGLGLRLIYFSYDVKMKEKGDIPEGYSVSREKKERFSLILESASTNQTSMYLCASAMGQGGEQYFGPGTRLTVT.

In its sample, this clonotype was seen many times. This chain links TRBV2 with TRBJ2-7; D possibly corresponds to TRBD2 (5 bases). There are 13 residues in the CDR3. CDR1 SNHLY and CDR2 FYNNEI come from the germline V gene. Trimming cost V 7 bases and J 4 bases, with 14 bases left between them. The CDR3 sequence is CASTEGVLYEQYF. The CDR3 DNA follows: TGTGCCAGCACAGAGGGAGTGTTGTACGAGCAGTACTTC.

This clonotype came up many times. The genes are TRBV28 and TRBJ2-5; weak D call: TRBD1 (5 bases). Trimming removed 6 bases from V and 3 bases from J, with 11 bases in between. The CDR3 covers 13 residues. Germline CDR1 reads MDHEN; CDR2 reads SYDVKM. The CDR3 loop reads CASRAGLEETQYF. The CDR3 DNA follows: TGTGCCAGCAGGGCAGGGTTGGAAGAGACCCAGTACTTC. Full variable domain (missing parts from reference TRBV28 and TRBJ2-5): DVKVTQSSRYLVKRTGEKVFLECVQDMDHENMFWYRQDPGLGLRLIYFSYDVKMKEKGDIPEGYSVSREKKERFSLILESASTNQTSMYLCASRAGLEETQYFGPGTRLLVL.